A selection of T cell receptor beta chains follows, all from one sample in a study of T cell changes during pregnancy in multiple sclerosis. Produced via immunoSEQ multiplex PCR; TCRdb's table is partial and in-frame only. The sample records some 37,000 clones, about 88% being singletons. The source was CD4+ T cells from peripheral blood mononuclear cells, collected in the first trimester of pregnancy. The origin of the receptors is a female donor with multiple sclerosis, enrolled in a pregnancy study. Both conserved end residues are part of each CDR3. D genes are given only for firm matches. Rows may omit the clone size; those that give it use once, few, many or a size class.

v_call	j_call	clone_size	d_call	cdr3_nt	cdr3_aa
TRBV9	TRBJ2-3	-	TRBD1	TGTGCCAGCAGCCGACAGGGGGCGCGACCAGATACGCAGTATTTT	CASSRQGARPDTQYF
TRBV5-1	TRBJ1-2	once	-	TGCGCCAGCAGCTTGGGGGGAGTCACTAACTATGGCTACACCTTC	CASSLGGVTNYGYTF
TRBV19	TRBJ1-4	-	-	TGTGCCAGTAGTGCCCCGGGGGTTGCAACTAATGAAAAACTGTTTTTT	CASSAPGVATNEKLFF
TRBV5-1	TRBJ1-4	-	-	TGCGCCAGCAGCTTGGCCCTGGGTCAGGGGATTGAAAAACTGTTTTTT	CASSLALGQGIEKLFF
TRBV19	TRBJ2-3	-	TRBD1	TGTGCCAGTAGCCAGAACCGGGACAGCGAAGATACGCAGTATTTT	CASSQNRDSEDTQYF
TRBV5-1	TRBJ2-1	-	TRBD2	TGCGCCAGCAGCTTTTTGGGACTAGCGGGGGGGATCTACAATGAGCAGTTCTTC	CASSFLGLAGGIYNEQFF
TRBV5-4	TRBJ2-2	-	-	TGTGCCAGCAGCCCAAGGCAGGGGAGCACCGGGGAGCTGTTTTTT	CASSPRQGSTGELFF
TRBV9	TRBJ1-2	-	-	TGTGCCAGCAGCCCGGCAGGGTTACGCGGTGGCTACACCTTC	CASSPAGLRGGYTF
TRBV6-1	TRBJ2-5	-	TRBD2	TGTGCCAGCTGGGAGGGTCTCGTGGGAGAGACCCAGTACTTC	CASWEGLVGETQYF
TRBV28	TRBJ2-7	-	-	TGTGCCAGCAGTCCCATGGGAGTACCGCTCGAGCAGTACTTC	CASSPMGVPLEQYF
TRBV19	TRBJ2-3	-	TRBD2	TGTGCCAGTAGTACCTCTAGCGGGACTAGCACAGATACGCAGTATTTT	CASSTSSGTSTDTQYF
TRBV5-1	TRBJ2-1	once	-	TGCGCCAGCAGGGCGGACAGCTACAATGAGCAGTTCTTC	CASRADSYNEQFF
TRBV30	TRBJ1-3	-	TRBD1	TGTGCCTGGAGTACAGGGGGAATTGGAAACACCATATATTTT	CAWSTGGIGNTIYF
TRBV5-6	TRBJ2-1	-	TRBD2	TGTGCCAGCAGCTTTTTAGCGGGAGATAGGCATGAGCAGTTCTTC	CASSFLAGDRHEQFF
TRBV6-1	TRBJ2-2	-	-	TGTGCCAGCGGGTCCACTAGTAACACCGGGGAGCTGTTTTTT	CASGSTSNTGELFF
TRBV5-6	TRBJ2-1	-	TRBD2	TGTGCCAGCAGGGGAATCGGCGGGGGTTCCTACAATGAGCAGTTCTTC	CASRGIGGGSYNEQFF
TRBV5-1	TRBJ2-2	-	TRBD1	TGCGCCAGCAGCCGTGACAGGGGGCGAGGCGGGGAGCTGTTTTTT	CASSRDRGRGGELFF
TRBV7-6	TRBJ1-2	once	TRBD1	TGTGCCAGCAGCCCTGGGACAGGTCACGGCTATGGCTACACCTTC	CASSPGTGHGYGYTF
TRBV19	TRBJ2-4	-	TRBD2	TGTGCCAGTAGTCCCCTGGGGGGGGTAGCCAAAAACATTCAGTACTTC	CASSPLGGVAKNIQYF
TRBV5-1	TRBJ2-2	-	TRBD1	TGCGCCAGCAGCTTAGCCGCCGGGACAGGGGGCGGGGAGCTGTTTTTT	CASSLAAGTGGGELFF
TRBV5-1	TRBJ2-7	-	TRBD1	TGCGCCAGCAGCCGGACAGGGGCTTACGAGCAGTACTTC	CASSRTGAYEQYF
TRBV14	TRBJ2-2	-	-	TGTGCCAGCAGCCTAATTCGGGCCGGGGAGCTGTTTTTT	CASSLIRAGELFF
TRBV2	TRBJ1-3	once	-	TGTGCCAGCAGTCCCCTCGCACAGGGCTTTGGAAACACCATATATTTT	CASSPLAQGFGNTIYF
TRBV10-3	TRBJ1-3	-	-	TGTGCCTCCCACCAGGGTTCTGGAAACACCATATATTTT	CASHQGSGNTIYF
TRBV2	TRBJ1-5	-	-	TGTGCCAGCAGGCGGAGAAATCAGCCCCAGCATTTT	CASRRRNQPQHF
TRBV15	TRBJ2-1	once	TRBD2	TGTGCCACCAGCAGAGATCTGAGCGGGAGGGCCAGGGGGTACAATGAGCAGTTCTTC	CATSRDLSGRARGYNEQFF
TRBV25-1	TRBJ2-1	-	TRBD1	TGTGCCAGCAGCCCCGGGACAGCTACCTACAATGAGCAGTTCTTC	CASSPGTATYNEQFF
TRBV30	TRBJ1-5	-	-	TGTGCCTTGACAGGTTCGGTAAGCAATCAGCCCCAGCATTTT	CALTGSVSNQPQHF
TRBV5-1	TRBJ1-1	-	-	TGCGCCAGCAGCTTGAGATCGGGAGGACAGAGAGCCACTGAAGCTTTCTTT	CASSLRSGGQRATEAFF
TRBV11-2	TRBJ1-4	-	-	TGTGCCAGCAGCTTAGTTGACTTCCCGGGGAGTGAAAAACTGTTTTTT	CASSLVDFPGSEKLFF
TRBV6-1	TRBJ1-5	-	TRBD1	TGTGCCAGCAGTTTGGACAGGGTGGGCAATCAGCCCCAGCATTTT	CASSLDRVGNQPQHF
TRBV28	TRBJ2-1	-	TRBD1	TGTGCCAGCAGTCCTTCCGGGACAGGGAGTAATGAGCAGTTCTTC	CASSPSGTGSNEQFF
TRBV7-9	TRBJ2-2	-	TRBD2	TGTGCCAGCAGCCCCGGGGTAGCGGGAGACGGGGAGCTGTTTTTT	CASSPGVAGDGELFF
TRBV9	TRBJ2-3	-	TRBD2	TGTGCCAGCAGCCTAGCGGGGAGCACAGATACGCAGTATTTT	CASSLAGSTDTQYF
TRBV6-1	TRBJ2-3	-	TRBD2	TGTGCCAGCAGTGAACTACTAGCGGGGGGGCCCCAGCCAGATACGCAGTATTTT	CASSELLAGGPQPDTQYF
TRBV5-1	TRBJ2-2	-	TRBD2	TGCGCCAGCAGCTTGTCGGTGGGAGGGACCGGGGAGCTGTTTTTT	CASSLSVGGTGELFF
TRBV21-1	TRBJ2-5	-	-	TGTGCCAGCAGCACAGGTCCCTTGGAAGGGAGCGGTCTTACCCAAGAGACCCAGTACTTC	CASSTGPLEGSGLTQETQYF